Listed here are 30 T cell receptor beta chains from one sample, sequenced in a study of blood T cell repertoires in COVID-19. Clones were sequenced by immunoSEQ multiplex PCR, and TCRdb holds only the in-frame ones, with some missing. The sample contains about 100,000 clones, approximately 85% of which appear only once. The sequenced sample was peripheral blood. The receptors derive from a man aged 40-55 years with active or convalescent COVID-19.

This clone was counted a few times. V is TRBV5-1 and J is TRBJ2-1, with D possibly being TRBD1 (5 bases). Per germline, CDR1 SGHRS and CDR2 YFSETQ. The V end was cut by 3 bases, the J end by 4 bases, with 17 bases between. The CDR3 contains 16 residues. CDR3 in DNA: TGCGCCAGCAGCTGGGCTGCGACCTCAGGGTACAATGAGCAGTTCTTC. This codes for CASSWAATSGYNEQFF.

The chain links TRBV19 to TRBJ2-2, with unresolved D. Germline assignment: CDR1 LNHDA and CDR2 SQIVND (reference sequence). Trimming left V 5 bases short and J 4 bases short, with 8 bases between. CDR3 length: 13 amino acids. The CDR3 DNA reads TGTGCCAGTAGTCCCTATTCCACCGGGGAGCTGTTTTTT. Translating gives CASSPYSTGELFF.

The chain employs TRBV6-6 and TRBJ2-1, with a possible D match to TRBD2 (5 bases). Trimming shortened V by 6 bases and J by 4 bases, and 16 bases separated the two germline ends. The CDR3 is 15 residues long. Germline assignment: CDR1 MNHNY and CDR2 SVGAGI (reference sequence). CDR3 region: CASRDGVKSYNEQFF. DNA of the CDR3: TGTGCCAGCAGAGACGGGGTGAAATCATACAATGAGCAGTTCTTC.

This sequence joins TRBV7-6 and TRBJ2-7; maybe TRBD1 (5 bases). This CDR3 region has 15 residues. V lost 2 bases and J lost 5, with 16 bases in between. The germline CDR1 and CDR2 sequences are SGHVS and FNYEAQ. In DNA, the CDR3 is TGTGCCAGCAGCTTACAGGGCCGGTTAGCCAACGAGCAGTACTTC. Residues: CASSLQGRLANEQYF.

The chain recombines TRBV19 with TRBJ2-1; 7 bases align to TRBD2. Looked up from germline, CDR1 is LNHDA and CDR2 is SQIVND (reference sequence). V was pared by 3 bases and J by 4 bases, with 6 bases of the junction left unmatched. The CDR3 runs to 15 residues. This chain's CDR3 is CASSMPAGLYNEQFF. In DNA form, the CDR3 reads TGTGCCAGTAGTATGCCAGCGGGGCTTTACAATGAGCAGTTCTTC.

The rearrangement joins TRBV30 to TRBJ1-4; 7 bases map to TRBD1. This CDR3 is 14 amino acids long. V lost 3 bases, J lost 10 bases, and 11 bases stayed unmatched. Germline V gene data show CDR1 as GTSNPN and CDR2 as SVGIG (reference sequence). This CDR3 is CAWSTGTDKAKLFF. The DNA for the CDR3 is TGTGCCTGGAGCACCGGGACAGATAAGGCAAAACTGTTTTTT.

J is TRBJ2-3 and V is TRBV9; 10 positions match TRBD2. CDR3 length equals 16 residues. V lost 4 bases and J lost 4; bases outside the gene matches: 9. CDR1 and CDR2 from the germline V gene are SGDLS and YYNGEE. The CDR3 sequence is CASSSHSGGASDTQYF. CDR3 DNA: TGTGCCAGCAGCTCCCACAGCGGGGGGGCTTCAGATACGCAGTATTTT. Combining the CDR3 with reference TRBV9 and TRBJ2-3 gives the whole variable domain DSGVTQTPKHLITATGQRVTLRCSPRSGDLSVYWYQQSLDQGLQFLIQYYNGEERAKGNILERFSAQQFPDLHSELNLSSLELGDSALYFCASSSHSGGASDTQYFGPGTRLTVL.

This clone was detected once. The CDR3 loop reads CASSSEGRGEQFF. Here the CDR3 DNA reads TGTGCCAGCAGCTCGGAGGGGAGGGGAGAGCAGTTCTTC. The J gene is TRBJ2-1, the V gene TRBV5-5; 7 bases map to TRBD2. In germline, CDR1 is SGHKS, CDR2 YYEKEE (reference sequence). CDR3 length: 13 residues. V shed 3 bases and J 10 bases; nucleotides not matched to a gene: 7.

The chain links TRBV7-2 to TRBJ1-1, with a possible D match to TRBD1 (6 bases). The CDR3 sequence is 11 residues long. Germline CDR1 is SGHTA and CDR2 is FQGNSA. V lost 4 bases, J lost 8 bases, and 8 bases lay in between. CDR3 DNA sequence: TGTGCCAGCAGCTACGACAGGGAAGCTTTCTTT. It yields the protein CASSYDREAFF.

The chain has TRBV7-2 and TRBJ2-3; 7 bases are shared with TRBD2. Germline assignment: CDR1 SGHTA and CDR2 FQGNSA. V dropped 5 bases and J dropped 2; count of bases not matched to a gene: 7. This CDR3 has 15 amino acids. Here the CDR3 DNA reads TGTGCCAGCAGCCCTGGGAGGGGTAACACAGATACGCAGTATTTT. Translated, it gives CASSPGRGNTDTQYF. Full variable domain (outside the CDR3, taken from reference TRBV7-2 and TRBJ2-3): GAGVSQSPSNKVTEKGKDVELRCDPISGHTALYWYRQSLGQGLEFLIYFQGNSAPDKSGLPSDRFSAERTGGSVSTLTIQRTQQEDSAVYLCASSPGRGNTDTQYFGPGTRLTVL.

The J gene is TRBJ2-1, the V gene TRBV6-5, with 8 nucleotides matching TRBD2. The trim removed 0 bases at V and 8 bases at J, leaving 9 bases unmatched. CDR3 length equals 16 residues. Per the germline V gene, CDR1 is MNHEY and CDR2 is SVGAGI. The CDR3 DNA sequence: TGTGCCAGCAGTTACTCGTTAACGGGGGGGCAGGATGAGCAGTTCTTC. Its translation is CASSYSLTGGQDEQFF.

This sequence joins TRBV4-3 and TRBJ2-2, with a tentative D call TRBD2 (6 bases). V dropped 0 bases and J dropped 4 bases, with 15 bases sitting between them. Germline CDR1 and CDR2: LGHNA and YSLEER. The CDR3 length is 17 residues. The CDR3 region is CASSQELTQGGTGELFF. For the CDR3, the DNA is TGCGCCAGCAGCCAAGAGTTAACGCAGGGAGGCACCGGGGAGCTGTTTTTT.

This clone was seen a single time. The CDR3 DNA reads as TGTGCCAGCAGCCAGGGACAGGGAAAGACTGAAGCTTTCTTT. Amino acid sequence: CASSQGQGKTEAFF. V is TRBV11-2 and J is TRBJ1-1, with TRBD1 matching 9 bases. Germline loops: CDR1 SGHAT, CDR2 FQNNGV. The CDR3 length is 14 residues. V lost 5 bases to trimming and J lost 5 bases; unmatched junction nucleotides: 6.

The J gene is TRBJ2-4, the V gene TRBV6-2 or TRBV6-3, with 8 bases fitting TRBD2. Germline V gives CDR1 MNHEY, CDR2 SVGEGT. The J segment lost 1 base and the V segment lost 2 bases, leaving 1 base of the junction unmatched. The CDR3 has 15 residues. DNA of the CDR3: TGTGCCAGCAGTTACGGCGGGGGGGCCAAAAACATTCAGTACTTC. The encoded protein is CASSYGGGAKNIQYF.

The chain employs TRBV7-9 and TRBJ1-2; the match to TRBD1 covers 9 bases. The CDR3 is 13 amino acids. V trimming: 3 bases; J trimming: 7 bases; junction bases outside the gene matches: 3. Per germline, CDR1 SEHNR and CDR2 FQNEAQ (reference sequence). DNA of the CDR3: TGTGCCAGCAGCTTTACAGGGGGCGCTGGCTACACCTTC. It specifies CASSFTGGAGYTF.

The rearrangement joins TRBV12-5 to TRBJ2-3; 13 nucleotides agree with TRBD2. J gave up 6 bases and V 4 bases, and 13 bases lay outside the gene matches. This CDR3 is 18 amino acids long. CDR1 and CDR2 from the germline V gene are LGHNT and FRNRAP. CDR3 protein: CASGSRPGLAGWGDTQYF. CDR3 DNA sequence: TGTGCTAGTGGTTCGAGACCGGGACTAGCGGGGTGGGGGGATACGCAGTATTTT.

V and J are TRBV19 and TRBJ1-2, with D possibly being TRBD1 (5 bases). The CDR3 extends over 14 amino acids. Trimming stripped 3 bases from V and 3 bases from J, with 11 bases between. The germline V gene encodes CDR1 LNHDA and CDR2 SQIVND (reference sequence). The CDR3 DNA reads TGTGCCAGTAGTATCCTGGGGCGCGACTATGGCTACACCTTC. This encodes CASSILGRDYGYTF.

The rearrangement joins TRBV12-3 or TRBV12-4 to TRBJ1-5; the D is unclear. Trimming removed 5 bases from V and 6 bases from J, with 8 bases in between. The CDR3 loop spans 12 amino acids. The CDR3: CASSTPSQPQHF. CDR3 coding DNA: TGTGCCAGCAGTACGCCTAGTCAGCCCCAGCATTTT.

The rearrangement uses TRBV10-3 and TRBJ1-5; no firm D call. CDR1 and CDR2 (germline): ENHRY, SYGVKD. V dropped 0 bases and J dropped 6 bases, with 9 bases sitting between them. This CDR3 has 14 amino acids. CDR3 bases: TGTGCCATCAGTGAGTCTACGGGGATTCAGCCCCAGCATTTT. This encodes CAISESTGIQPQHF.

This rearrangement joins TRBV3-1 (or the pseudogene TRBV3-2) to TRBJ2-1, with a possible D match to TRBD2 (7 bases). The CDR3 loop spans 16 amino acids. Per the germline V gene, CDR1 is LGHDT and CDR2 is YNNKEL (reference sequence). Deletions cut 2 bases from V and 6 bases from J, with 17 bases between. Here the CDR3 reads CASSQQTGGPSNEQFF. CDR3 nucleotides: TGTGCCAGCAGCCAACAAACGGGGGGCCCCTCCAATGAGCAGTTCTTC.

This chain uses TRBV12-3 or TRBV12-4 with TRBJ1-5; TRBD1 matches at 12 bases. V trimming: 6 bases; J trimming: 7 bases; junction bases outside the gene matches: 1. This CDR3 region has 13 residues. CDR3 loop: CASRGTGGQPQHF. CDR3 nucleotide sequence: TGTGCCAGCAGGGGGACAGGGGGCCAGCCCCAGCATTTT.

The chain employs TRBV3-1 (or the pseudogene TRBV3-2) and TRBJ2-2; 9 positions agree with TRBD2. The CDR3 extends over 16 amino acids. From germline, CDR1 is LGHDT and CDR2 YNNKEL (reference sequence). With V trimmed by 4 bases and J by 0 bases, 3 bases remained unmatched. CDR3 sequence (DNA): TGTGCCAGCAGCCTCTTAGCGGGGGCGAACACCGGGGAGCTGTTTTTT. Translation gives CASSLLAGANTGELFF.

V is TRBV10-3 and J is TRBJ1-4; D gene ambiguous. Per the germline V gene, CDR1 is ENHRY and CDR2 is SYGVKD. Trimming took off 6 bases at V and 6 bases at J, with 32 bases between the two ends. CDR3 length: 20 amino acids. The CDR3 region is CAISPVRVGRSGYLDEKLFF. CDR3 nucleotides: TGTGCCATCAGCCCGGTTCGTGTTGGTAGGTCAGGCTACCTCGATGAAAAACTGTTTTTT.

This rearrangement joins TRBV14 to TRBJ2-2; D possibly corresponds to TRBD2 (6 bases). V lost 1 base to trimming and J lost 1 base, with 10 bases between them. Germline V gene lookup returns CDR1 SGHDN and CDR2 FVKESK. The CDR3 consists of 16 residues. CDR3 DNA: TGTGCCAGCAGCCAAGTTTCAGCGGGGAACACCGGGGAGCTGTTTTTT. It codes for CASSQVSAGNTGELFF.

DNA for the CDR3: TGTGCCAGCAGCTTCCCCCCCGGACAGGGTGACACTGAAGCTTTCTTT. It yields the protein CASSFPPGQGDTEAFF. The chain links TRBV11-3 to TRBJ1-1; 8 bases map to TRBD1. J gave up 3 bases and V 3 bases, and 9 bases lay outside the gene matches. The germline V gene encodes CDR1 SGHNT and CDR2 YENEEA. This CDR3 region has 16 residues.

This clone was counted once. The chain employs TRBV28 and TRBJ1-5, with TRBD1 as a possible D gene (5 bases). The CDR3 is 11 amino acids. Looked up from germline, CDR1 is MDHEN and CDR2 is SYDVKM. V was pared by 4 bases and J by 11 bases, with 9 bases between. The CDR3 protein is CASSWTGAQHF. Here the CDR3 DNA reads TGTGCCAGCAGTTGGACGGGGGCCCAGCATTTT.

This clone came up a few times. The chain employs TRBV7-8 and TRBJ1-3, with D perhaps TRBD1 (5 bases). This CDR3 has 14 amino acids. Trimming cost V 4 bases and J 5 bases, with 12 bases left between them. The germline CDR1 and CDR2 sequences are SGHVS and FQNEAQ. The CDR3 sequence: CASSSPGGRNTIYF. DNA for the CDR3: TGTGCCAGCAGCTCCCCCGGGGGAAGAAACACCATATATTTT.

The chain links TRBV19 to TRBJ2-2; 10 nucleotides agree with TRBD1. V shed 6 bases and J 0 bases; nucleotides not matched to a gene: 4. From germline, CDR1 is LNHDA and CDR2 SQIVND (reference sequence). CDR3 length equals 16 residues. The CDR3 is CASRDRGISNTGELFF. The CDR3 DNA sequence: TGTGCCAGTAGGGACAGGGGGATTTCGAACACCGGGGAGCTGTTTTTT.

This clone has just one count. This chain joins TRBV11-2 and TRBJ1-6; 9 nucleotides align to TRBD1. The trim removed 4 bases at V and 10 bases at J, leaving 8 bases unmatched. From germline, CDR1 is SGHAT and CDR2 FQNNGV. The CDR3 is 15 amino acids. The CDR3 sequence is CASSSAGTGKSPLHF. DNA for the CDR3: TGTGCCAGCAGCTCAGCCGGGACAGGGAAATCACCCCTCCACTTT.

The chain has TRBV7-3 and TRBJ2-7, with TRBD2 identical over 11 bases. Looked up from germline, CDR1 is SGHTA and CDR2 is FQGTGA. The CDR3 sequence is 15 residues long. The J segment lost 7 bases and the V segment lost 1 base, leaving 6 bases of the junction unmatched. The CDR3 DNA sequence: TGTGCCAGCAGCTTAAAAGGGACTAGCGGAGAAGAGCAGTACTTC. It encodes CASSLKGTSGEEQYF.